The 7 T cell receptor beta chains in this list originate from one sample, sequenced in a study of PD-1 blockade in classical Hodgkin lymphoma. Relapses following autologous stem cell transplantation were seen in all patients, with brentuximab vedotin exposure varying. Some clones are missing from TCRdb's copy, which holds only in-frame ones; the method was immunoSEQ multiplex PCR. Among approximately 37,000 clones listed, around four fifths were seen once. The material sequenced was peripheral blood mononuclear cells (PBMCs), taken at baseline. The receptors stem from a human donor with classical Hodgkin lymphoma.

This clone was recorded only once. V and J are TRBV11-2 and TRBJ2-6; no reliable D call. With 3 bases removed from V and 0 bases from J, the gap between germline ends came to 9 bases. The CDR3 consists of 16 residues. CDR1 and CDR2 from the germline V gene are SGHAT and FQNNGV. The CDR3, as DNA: TGTGCCAGCAGCTTGGGCTCCAACTCTGGGGCCAACGTCCTGACTTTC. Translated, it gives CASSLGSNSGANVLTF.

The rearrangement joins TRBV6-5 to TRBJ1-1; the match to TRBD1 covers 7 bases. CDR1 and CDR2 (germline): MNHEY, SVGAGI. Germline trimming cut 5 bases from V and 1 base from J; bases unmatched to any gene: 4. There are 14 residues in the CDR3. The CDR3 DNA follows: TGTGCCAGCAGTCCTTACAGGGGGAACACTGAAGCTTTCTTT. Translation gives CASSPYRGNTEAFF.

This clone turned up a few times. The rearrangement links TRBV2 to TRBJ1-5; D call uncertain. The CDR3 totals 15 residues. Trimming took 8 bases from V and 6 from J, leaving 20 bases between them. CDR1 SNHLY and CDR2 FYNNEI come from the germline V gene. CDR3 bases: TGTGCCAGCGGGCCTGAAACTAGGATGGGTCAGCCCCAGCATTTT. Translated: CASGPETRMGQPQHF.

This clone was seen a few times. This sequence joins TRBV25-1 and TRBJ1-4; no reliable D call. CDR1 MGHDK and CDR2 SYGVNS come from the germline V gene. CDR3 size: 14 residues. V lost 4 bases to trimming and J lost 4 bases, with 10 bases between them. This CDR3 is CASSGGGGNEKLFF. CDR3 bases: TGTGCCAGCAGTGGGGGAGGAGGTAATGAAAAACTGTTTTTT.

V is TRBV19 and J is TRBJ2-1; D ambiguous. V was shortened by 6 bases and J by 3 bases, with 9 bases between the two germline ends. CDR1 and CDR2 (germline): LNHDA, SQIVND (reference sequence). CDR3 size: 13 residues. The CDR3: CASSIILYNEQFF. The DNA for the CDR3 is TGTGCCAGTAGCATAATTCTCTACAATGAGCAGTTCTTC.

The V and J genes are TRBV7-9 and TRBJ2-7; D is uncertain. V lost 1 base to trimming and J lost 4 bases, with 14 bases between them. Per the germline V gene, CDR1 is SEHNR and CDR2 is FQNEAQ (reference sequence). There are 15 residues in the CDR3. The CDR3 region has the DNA TGTGCCAGCAGCTTAGGCAATGGGTTTTCGTACGAGCAGTACTTC. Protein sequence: CASSLGNGFSYEQYF. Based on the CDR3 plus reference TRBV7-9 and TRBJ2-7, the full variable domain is DTGVSQNPRHKITKRGQNVTFRCDPISEHNRLYWYRQTLGQGPEFLTYFQNEAQLEKSRLLSDRFSAERPKGSFSTLEIQRTEQGDSAMYLCASSLGNGFSYEQYFGPGTRLTVT.

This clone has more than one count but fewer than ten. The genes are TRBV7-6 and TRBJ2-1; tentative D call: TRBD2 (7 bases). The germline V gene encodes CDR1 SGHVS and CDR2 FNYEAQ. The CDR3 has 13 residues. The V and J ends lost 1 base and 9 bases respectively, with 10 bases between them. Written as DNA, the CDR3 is TGTGCCAGCAGCTTAGGGGGGGGCGGTGAGCAGTTCTTC. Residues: CASSLGGGGEQFF.